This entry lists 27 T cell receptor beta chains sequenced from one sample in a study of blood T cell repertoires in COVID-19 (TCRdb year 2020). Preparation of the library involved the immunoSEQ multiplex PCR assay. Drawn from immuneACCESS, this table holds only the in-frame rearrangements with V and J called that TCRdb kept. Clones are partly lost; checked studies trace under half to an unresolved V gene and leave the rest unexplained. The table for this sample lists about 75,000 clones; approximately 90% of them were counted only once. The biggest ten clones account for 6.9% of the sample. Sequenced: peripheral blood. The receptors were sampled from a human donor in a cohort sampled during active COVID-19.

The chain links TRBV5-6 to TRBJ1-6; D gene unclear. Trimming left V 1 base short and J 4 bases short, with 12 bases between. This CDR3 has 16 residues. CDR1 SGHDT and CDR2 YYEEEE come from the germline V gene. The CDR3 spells CASSLYERIYNSPLHF. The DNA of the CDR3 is TGTGCCAGCAGCTTGTACGAGAGGATATATAATTCACCCCTCCACTTT.

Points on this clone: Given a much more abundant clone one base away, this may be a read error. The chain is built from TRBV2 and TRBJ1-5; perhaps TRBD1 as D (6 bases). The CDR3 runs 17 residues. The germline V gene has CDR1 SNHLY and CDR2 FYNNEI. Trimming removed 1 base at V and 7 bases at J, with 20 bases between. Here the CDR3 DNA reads TGTGCCAGCAGTGAAGGGGGAGGGGGGGGGTTAGGGCAGCCCCAGCATTTT. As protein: CASSEGGGGGLGQPQHF.

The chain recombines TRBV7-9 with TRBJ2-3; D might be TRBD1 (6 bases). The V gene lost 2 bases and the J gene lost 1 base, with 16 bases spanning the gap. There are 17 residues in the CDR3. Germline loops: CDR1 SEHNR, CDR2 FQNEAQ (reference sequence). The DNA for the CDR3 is TGTGCCAGCAGCTTAACCAGGGCAGGGGTAGGCACAGATACGCAGTATTTT. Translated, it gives CASSLTRAGVGTDTQYF.

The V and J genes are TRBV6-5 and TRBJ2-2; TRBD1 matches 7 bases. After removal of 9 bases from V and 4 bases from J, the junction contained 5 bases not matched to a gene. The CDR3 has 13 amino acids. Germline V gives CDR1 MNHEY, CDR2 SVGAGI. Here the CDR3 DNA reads TGTGCCAGTTCGGACAGGACCACCGGGGAGCTGTTTTTT. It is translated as CASSDRTTGELFF.

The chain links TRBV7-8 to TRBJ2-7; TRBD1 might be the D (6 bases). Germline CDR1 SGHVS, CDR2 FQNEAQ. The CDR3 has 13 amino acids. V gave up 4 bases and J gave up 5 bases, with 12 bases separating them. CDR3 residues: CASSSRTEHEQYF. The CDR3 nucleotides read TGTGCCAGCAGCTCTCGGACAGAGCACGAGCAGTACTTC.

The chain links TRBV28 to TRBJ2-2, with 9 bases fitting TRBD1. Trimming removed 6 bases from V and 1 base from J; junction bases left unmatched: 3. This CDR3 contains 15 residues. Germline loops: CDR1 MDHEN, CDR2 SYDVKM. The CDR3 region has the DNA TGTGCCAGCAGCATGGGACAGGGGAACACCGGGGAGCTGTTTTTT. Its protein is CASSMGQGNTGELFF.

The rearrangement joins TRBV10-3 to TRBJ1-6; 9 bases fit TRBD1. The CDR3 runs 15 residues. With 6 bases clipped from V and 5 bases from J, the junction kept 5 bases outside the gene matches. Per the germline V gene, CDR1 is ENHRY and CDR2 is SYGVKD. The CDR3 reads CAISTQGANNSPLHF. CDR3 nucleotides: TGTGCCATCAGCACACAGGGGGCGAATAATTCACCCCTCCACTTT.

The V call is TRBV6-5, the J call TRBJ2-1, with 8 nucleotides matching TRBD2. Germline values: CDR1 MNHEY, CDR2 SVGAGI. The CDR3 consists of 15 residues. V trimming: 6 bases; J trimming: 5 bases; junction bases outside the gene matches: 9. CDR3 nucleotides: TGTGCCAGCAGCGGGGTAGCGGGGATCAACAATGAGCAGTTCTTC. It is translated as CASSGVAGINNEQFF.

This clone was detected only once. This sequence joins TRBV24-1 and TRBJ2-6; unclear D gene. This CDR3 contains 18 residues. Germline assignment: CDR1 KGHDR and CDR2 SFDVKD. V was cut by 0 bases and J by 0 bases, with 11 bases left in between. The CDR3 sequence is CATSDLPAIGSGANVLTF. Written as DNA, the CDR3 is TGTGCCACCAGTGATTTGCCTGCGATCGGCTCTGGGGCCAACGTCCTGACTTTC.

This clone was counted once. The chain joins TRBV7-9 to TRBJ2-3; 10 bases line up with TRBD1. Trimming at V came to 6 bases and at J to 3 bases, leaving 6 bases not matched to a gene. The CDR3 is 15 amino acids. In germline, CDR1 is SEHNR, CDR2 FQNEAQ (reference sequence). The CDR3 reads CASSPTGGETDTQYF. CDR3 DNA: TGTGCCAGCAGTCCGACAGGGGGCGAGACAGATACGCAGTATTTT.

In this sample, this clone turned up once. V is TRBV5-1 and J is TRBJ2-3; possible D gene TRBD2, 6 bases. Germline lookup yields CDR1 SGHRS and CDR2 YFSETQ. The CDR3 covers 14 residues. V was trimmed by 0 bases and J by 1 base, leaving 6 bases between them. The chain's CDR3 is CASSLASGTDTQYF. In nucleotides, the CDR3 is TGCGCCAGCAGCTTGGCTAGCGGCACAGATACGCAGTATTTT.

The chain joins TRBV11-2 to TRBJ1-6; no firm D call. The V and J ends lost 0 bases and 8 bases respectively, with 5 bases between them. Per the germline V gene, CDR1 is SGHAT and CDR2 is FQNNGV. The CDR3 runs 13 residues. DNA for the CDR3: TGTGCCAGCAGCTTAGATTCCGATTCACCCCTCCACTTT. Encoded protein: CASSLDSDSPLHF.

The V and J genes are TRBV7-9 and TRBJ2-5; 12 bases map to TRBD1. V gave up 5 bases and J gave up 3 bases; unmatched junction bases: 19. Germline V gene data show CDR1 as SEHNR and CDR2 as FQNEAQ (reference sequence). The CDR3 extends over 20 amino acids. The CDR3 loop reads CASSTHSGTGGDRWEETQYF. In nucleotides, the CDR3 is TGTGCCAGCAGCACCCACTCCGGGACAGGGGGCGATCGATGGGAAGAGACCCAGTACTTC.

CDR3 in amino acids: CASSGRQGSYNEQFF. For the CDR3, the DNA is TGTGCCAGCAGCGGAAGACAGGGCTCCTACAATGAGCAGTTCTTC. The chain couples TRBV11-2 to TRBJ2-1; TRBD1 aligns across 7 bases. CDR1 SGHAT and CDR2 FQNNGV come from the germline V gene. The J segment lost 0 bases and the V segment lost 5 bases, leaving 4 bases of the junction unmatched. The CDR3 is 15 amino acids.

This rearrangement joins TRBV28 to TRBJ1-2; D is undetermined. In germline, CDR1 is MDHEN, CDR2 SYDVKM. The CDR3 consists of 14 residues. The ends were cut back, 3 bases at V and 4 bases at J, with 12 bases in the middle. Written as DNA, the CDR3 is TGTGCCAGCAGTTTGGAGGAAACAGCCTATGGCTACACCTTC. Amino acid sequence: CASSLEETAYGYTF.

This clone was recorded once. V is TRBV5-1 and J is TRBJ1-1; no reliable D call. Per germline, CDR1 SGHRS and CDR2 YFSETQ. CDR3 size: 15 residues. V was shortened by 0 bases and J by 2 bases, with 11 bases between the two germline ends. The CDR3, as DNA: TGCGCCAGCAGCTTGGAAGCGGCGGCTAACACTGAAGCTTTCTTT. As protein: CASSLEAAANTEAFF.

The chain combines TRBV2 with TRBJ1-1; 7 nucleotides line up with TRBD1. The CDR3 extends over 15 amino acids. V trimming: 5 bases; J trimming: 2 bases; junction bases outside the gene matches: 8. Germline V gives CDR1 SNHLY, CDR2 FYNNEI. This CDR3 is CASSPLTGQNTEAFF. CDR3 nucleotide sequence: TGTGCCAGCAGTCCCCTGACAGGGCAAAACACTGAAGCTTTCTTT.

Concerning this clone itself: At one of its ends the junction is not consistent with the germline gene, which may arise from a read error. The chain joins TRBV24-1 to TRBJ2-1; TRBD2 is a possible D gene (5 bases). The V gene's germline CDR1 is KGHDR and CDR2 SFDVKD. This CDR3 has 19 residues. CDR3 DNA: TGTGCCACCAGTGGTTTGGGTGGACTCCCTTCACTAACATACAATGAGCAGTTCTTC. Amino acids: CATSGLGGLPSLTYNEQFF.

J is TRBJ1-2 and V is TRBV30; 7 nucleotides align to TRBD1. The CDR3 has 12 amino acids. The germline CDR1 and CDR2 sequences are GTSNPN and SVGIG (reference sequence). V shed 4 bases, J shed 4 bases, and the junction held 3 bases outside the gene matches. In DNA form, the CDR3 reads TGTGCCTGGACATGGGACAGCTATGGCTACACCTTC. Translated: CAWTWDSYGYTF.

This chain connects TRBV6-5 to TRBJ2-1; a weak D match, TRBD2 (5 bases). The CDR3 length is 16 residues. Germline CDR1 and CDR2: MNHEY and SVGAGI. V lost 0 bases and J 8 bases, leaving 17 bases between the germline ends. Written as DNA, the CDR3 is TGTGCCAGCAGTTACTCACCGCCAACTAGTGTCGATGAGCAGTTCTTC. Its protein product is CASSYSPPTSVDEQFF.

The CDR3 DNA is TGTGCCAGCATAAATGCCAGGGGGGTCTCCTACGAGCAGTACTTC. This encodes CASINARGVSYEQYF. The rearrangement uses TRBV9 and TRBJ2-7, with D possibly being TRBD1 (7 bases). The CDR3 is made up of 15 amino acids. The V end lost 6 bases, the J end lost 0 bases, and 16 bases lay between the germline ends. In germline, CDR1 is SGDLS, CDR2 YYNGEE.

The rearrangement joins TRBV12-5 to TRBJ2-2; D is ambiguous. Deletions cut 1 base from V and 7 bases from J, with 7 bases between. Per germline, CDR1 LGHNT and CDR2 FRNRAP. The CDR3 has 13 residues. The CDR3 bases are TGTGCTAGTGGTTTGGGTTCGGGCGGGGAGCTGTTTTTT. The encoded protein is CASGLGSGGELFF.

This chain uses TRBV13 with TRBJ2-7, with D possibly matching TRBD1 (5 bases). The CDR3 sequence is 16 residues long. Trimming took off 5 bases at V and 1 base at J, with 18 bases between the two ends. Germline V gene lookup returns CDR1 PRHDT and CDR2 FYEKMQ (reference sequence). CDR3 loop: CASSLTSGFDSYEQYF. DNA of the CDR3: TGTGCCAGCAGCCTCACCTCAGGGTTCGATTCCTACGAGCAGTACTTC.

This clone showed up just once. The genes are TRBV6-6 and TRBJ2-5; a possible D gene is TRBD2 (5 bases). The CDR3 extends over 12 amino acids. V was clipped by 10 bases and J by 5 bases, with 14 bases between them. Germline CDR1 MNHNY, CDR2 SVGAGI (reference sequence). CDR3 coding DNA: TGTGCCACCTTGGACTCGGGGGAGACCCAGTACTTC. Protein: CATLDSGETQYF.

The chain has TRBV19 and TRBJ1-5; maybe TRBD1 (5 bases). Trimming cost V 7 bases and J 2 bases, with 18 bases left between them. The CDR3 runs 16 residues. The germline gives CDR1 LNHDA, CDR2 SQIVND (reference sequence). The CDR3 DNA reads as TGTGCCAGTACCTCAATCGGGGGTATTGGCAATCAGCCCCAGCATTTT. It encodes CASTSIGGIGNQPQHF.

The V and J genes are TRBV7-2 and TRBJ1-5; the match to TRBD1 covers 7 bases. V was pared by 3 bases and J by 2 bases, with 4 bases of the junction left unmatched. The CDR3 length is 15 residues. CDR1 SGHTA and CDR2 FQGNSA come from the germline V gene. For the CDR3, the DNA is TGTGCCAGCAGCTTCCAGGGGGGAGGCAATCAGCCCCAGCATTTT. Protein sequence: CASSFQGGGNQPQHF.

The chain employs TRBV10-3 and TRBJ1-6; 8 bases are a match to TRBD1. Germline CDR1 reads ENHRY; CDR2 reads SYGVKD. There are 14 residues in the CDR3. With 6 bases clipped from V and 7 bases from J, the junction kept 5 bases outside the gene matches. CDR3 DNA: TGTGCCATCAGCCCCGACAGGGGCAATTCACCCCTCCACTTT. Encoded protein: CAISPDRGNSPLHF.